This TCR beta chain was sequenced during a study of blood T cell repertoires in COVID-19 (TCRdb year 2020). Looking at the study overall: Samples from collaborators originated in the United States, Italy and Spain and spanned both the acute and convalescent phases of COVID-19. The prospective study material was composed of cDNA or gDNA derived from T cells, B-cell-depleted T cells, or PBMCs. The dataset comprised deeply sampled blood TCRbeta repertoires from subjects exposed to, actively infected with, or recovered from COVID-19. The repertoires were made available in a free public database intended to serve as a resource for research on the immune response to SARS-CoV-2. The samples were drawn from two sources: the first 160 participants of the ongoing ImmuneRACE study, and 1,200 or so subjects contributed by 6 global collaborators. The sample metadata nearly always contained a de-identified subject ID, COVID-19 status, age in years and sex. Where available, HLA class I and class II types were taken from metadata supplied by the sample provider and were not determined by assay-based typing. Findings and caveats that apply to the study as a whole: The quantity of clinical and demographic metadata differed by source and by participant and was supplied without curation.

With regard to this clone: The antigen it recognizes is unknown. The record has no base qualities; no much larger clone is one base away.

Each collaborating institution followed its own protocols to collect whole blood in K2EDTA tubes. For TCRbeta analysis, collaborators shipped samples in one of three forms: frozen whole blood, isolated PBMCs, or DNA extracted from either of those sample types. TCRbeta CDR3 regions were amplified from genomic DNA using the immunoSEQ Assay, a bias-controlled multiplex PCR. As for how the authors treated the data: Within the assay, amplification of reference gene primers was used to estimate how many nucleated cells each sample contained. To quantify the absolute abundance of each unique TCRbeta CDR3 rearrangement, sequence reads were collapsed and filtered. For each sample, productive Simpson clonality was calculated as the square root of Simpson's diversity index over productive rearrangements. TCRdb stores this immuneACCESS table with in-frame sequences only. Part of the clones is absent; in the studies checked, under half of the shortfall reflects unresolved V genes, and no reason is known for the rest. D and trimming come from the DNA, and the V and J calls and clone size come from that table. This sample comprises 95,000 to 150,000 clones, around 89% of them detected only once. The biggest ten clones account for less than 8% of the sample.

Looking up the germline V gene yields CDR1 LGHNT and CDR2 FRNRAP. V gives up 0 bases and J gives up 0 bases, and the segment between their germline ends measures 12 bases. Measured from the cysteine to the phenylalanine, the CDR3 is 17 residues long. The CDR3 DNA has 51 bases and is translated from base 1. Recombination linked TRBV12-5 to TRBJ1-5; matching of 6 bases hints at TRBD1 as the D gene. Sample: peripheral blood. The receptor was isolated from a man aged 45-60 years with acute or convalescent COVID-19. The nucleotide sequence reads TGTGCTAGTGGTTTGGTACAGACAGGATATAGCAATCAGCCCCAGCATTTT. This encodes CASGLVQTGYSNQPQHF.